Each of the 4 T cell receptor beta chains below was sequenced from the same sample in a study of beta chain features in type 1 diabetes. Every isolated RNA sample was fully reverse transcribed, so sequencing captured expressed TCRB transcripts. Sequenced by immunoSEQ multiplex PCR; TCRdb stores in-frame clones only, minus some. This table has roughly 180,000 clones, approximately 13% appearing once. Sequenced material: central memory CD4+ T cells from blood. The receptor source for this set is a woman younger than 35 in good health.

The chain couples TRBV28 to TRBJ1-2, with 10 positions matching TRBD1. Germline V CDR1 and CDR2: MDHEN, SYDVKM. The CDR3 totals 15 residues. V lost 5 bases and J lost 7; bases outside the gene matches: 10. CDR3 sequence (DNA): TGTGCCAGCAGTACCTTGACAGGGGGCAAAGGTGGCTACACCTTC. It yields the protein CASSTLTGGKGGYTF.

This clone was seen only a few times. The V gene is TRBV11-2, the J gene TRBJ2-5, with a possible D match to TRBD2 (7 bases). V lost 2 bases to trimming and J lost 5 bases, with 18 bases between them. The CDR3 has 16 residues. CDR1 and CDR2 (germline): SGHAT, FQNNGV. CDR3 sequence reads: CASSLMSPGRGETQYF. The CDR3 DNA sequence: TGTGCCAGCAGCTTAATGTCGCCAGGGAGGGGGGAGACCCAGTACTTC.

This sequence joins TRBV28 and TRBJ2-7; D unclear. From germline, CDR1 is MDHEN and CDR2 SYDVKM. This CDR3 is built from 14 residues. The V end was cut by 8 bases, the J end by 2 bases, with 16 bases between. The CDR3 is CASCRHRQPYEQYF. CDR3 nucleotide sequence: TGTGCCAGCTGTCGACATAGGCAGCCCTACGAGCAGTACTTC.

The V and J genes are TRBV7-3 and TRBJ2-3, with D perhaps TRBD1 (5 bases). The germline V and J ends were trimmed by 5 bases and 8 bases, with 14 bases remaining between them. The germline V gene has CDR1 SGHTA and CDR2 FQGTGA. The CDR3 covers 13 residues. The CDR3 DNA reads TGTGCCAGCAGCATCGGACCGCAGGGTACGCAGTATTTT. Translation gives CASSIGPQGTQYF.